The table lists the clone carrying this T cell receptor beta chain with many counts. Its antigen is not known. The data derive from a study of T cells in Graves' hyperthyroidism and ophthalmopathy. Study-wide results and limits: Ophthalmopathy could be told apart from stable hyperthyroidism with a 13 V-J model.

CDR3 length: 16 amino acids. J was trimmed by 2 bases and V by 5 bases; bases with no gene match: 9. Germline-derived CDR1 and CDR2 are SEHNR and FQNEAQ (reference sequence). The source material, RNA transcripts, was used to amplify TCR beta CDR3 regions. A set of HTBI primers served as the primers for a first-round RT-PCR of the TCR CDR3. TCRdb re-derived calls from the multiplex PCR reads in MiXCR, one entry per CDR3 protein. The table shows hundreds of thousands of distinct CDR3 sequences, with nearly 20% occurring only once. Patients were excluded for uncontrolled infection, other autoimmune disease, pregnancy or lactation.

V usage is TRBV7-9 and J usage is TRBJ2-3; 8 bases are a match to TRBD2. The TCR sequence derives from a man aged 40-50 years with Graves' ophthalmopathy. Source material: blood. CDR3 DNA: TGTGCCAGCAGCATCAGCGGGGGCGTAAACACAGATACGCAGTATTTT. It encodes CASSISGGVNTDTQYF.